These 26 T cell receptor beta chains were all obtained from the same sample, sequenced in a study of T cell changes during pregnancy in multiple sclerosis. The table came from immunoSEQ multiplex PCR; TCRdb's copy has only in-frame clones and leaves some out. The table has about 46,000 clones, more than 85% seen once; the top ten hold about 9.8%. The specimen was CD8+ T cells from peripheral blood mononuclear cells, collected after pregnancy. These receptors were collected from a female donor with multiple sclerosis, enrolled in a pregnancy study.

The chain combines TRBV7-2 with TRBJ1-2; maybe TRBD1 (5 bases). The CDR3 loop spans 14 amino acids. Germline loops: CDR1 SGHTA, CDR2 FQGNSA. V lost 1 base to trimming and J lost 5 bases, with 11 bases between them. CDR3 bases: TGTGCCAGCAGCTTAGAAGACACAGGTTATGGCTACACCTTC. Its translation: CASSLEDTGYGYTF.

The gene calls are TRBV9 and TRBJ1-4, with TRBD1 as a possible D gene (6 bases). The V gene lost 2 bases and the J gene lost 5 bases, with 16 bases spanning the gap. The germline V gene has CDR1 SGDLS and CDR2 YYNGEE. The CDR3 has 16 residues. The CDR3 here is CASSVYQGGVNEKLFF. Written as DNA, the CDR3 is TGTGCCAGCAGCGTCTACCAAGGGGGGGTCAATGAAAAACTGTTTTTT.

V usage is TRBV4-3 and J usage is TRBJ2-7; TRBD1 is a possible D gene (8 bases). CDR3 size: 16 residues. Germline CDR1 reads LGHNA; CDR2 reads YSLEER. Trimming shortened V by 3 bases and J by 3 bases, and 18 bases separated the two germline ends. CDR3 residues: CASSQEGGTGNYEQYF. The CDR3 DNA is TGCGCCAGCAGCCAGGAGGGAGGGACAGGTAACTACGAGCAGTACTTC.

The gene calls are TRBV27 and TRBJ2-7, with D tentatively TRBD1 (5 bases). The V and J ends lost 5 bases and 0 bases respectively, with 8 bases between them. Germline-derived CDR1 and CDR2 are MNHEY and SMNVEV (reference sequence). The CDR3 contains 13 residues. The CDR3 loop is CASSMTDSYEQYF. The DNA of the CDR3 is TGTGCCAGCAGTATGACAGACTCCTACGAGCAGTACTTC.

The rearrangement joins TRBV19 to TRBJ1-2; D remains unclear. Germline CDR1 and CDR2: LNHDA and SQIVND (reference sequence). V gave up 2 bases and J gave up 5 bases, with 15 bases separating them. The CDR3 runs 15 residues. CDR3 region: CASSINTATIYGYTF. CDR3 coding DNA: TGTGCCAGTAGTATAAACACCGCAACCATTTATGGCTACACCTTC. The variable domain in full, completed from reference TRBV19 and TRBJ1-2, reads DGGITQSPKYLFRKEGQNVTLSCEQNLNHDAMYWYRQDPGQGLRLIYYSQIVNDFQKGDIAEGYSVSREKKESFPLTVTSAQKNPTAFYLCASSINTATIYGYTFGSGTRLTVV.

This clone was seen just once. This sequence joins TRBV4-2 and TRBJ1-6; D gene ambiguous. The ends were cut back, 0 bases at V and 7 bases at J, with 10 bases in the middle. Germline lookup yields CDR1 LGHNA and CDR2 YNFKEQ. CDR3 length equals 15 residues. The DNA for the CDR3 is TGTGCCAGCAGCCAAGATCCGGGAAACAATTCACCCCTCCACTTT. It encodes CASSQDPGNNSPLHF.

This chain joins TRBV18 and TRBJ1-3; the D is unclear. The V end was cut by 0 bases, the J end by 0 bases, with 9 bases between. CDR1 and CDR2 from the germline V gene are KGHSH and LQKENI. The CDR3 totals 16 residues. The CDR3 loop is CASSPPGGYSGNTIYF. CDR3 sequence (DNA): TGTGCCAGCTCACCACCCGGCGGATACTCTGGAAACACCATATATTTT.

The rearrangement joins TRBV6-5 to TRBJ1-2, with 8 positions matching TRBD1. The CDR3 runs 14 residues. The germline gives CDR1 MNHEY, CDR2 SVGAGI. The ends lost 8 bases at V and 3 bases at J; junction bases unmatched: 8. CDR3 amino acids: CASGPGGEDYGYTF. For the CDR3, the DNA is TGTGCCAGCGGGCCAGGGGGCGAGGACTATGGCTACACCTTC.

The CDR3 DNA follows: TGCGCCAGCAGTCAGGGGGTCAAAAACATTCAGTACTTC. Translation gives CASSQGVKNIQYF. This chain joins TRBV4-3 and TRBJ2-4, with 7 bases matching TRBD1. The V gene's germline CDR1 is LGHNA and CDR2 YSLEER. V was clipped by 6 bases and J by 3 bases; unmatched bases: 2. There are 13 residues in the CDR3.

The rearrangement uses TRBV6-6 and TRBJ2-1, with 7 positions matching TRBD2. V dropped 6 bases and J dropped 6; count of bases not matched to a gene: 14. The CDR3 runs to 16 residues. Per germline, CDR1 MNHNY and CDR2 SVGAGI (reference sequence). The CDR3 bases are TGTGCCAGCAGCCTAGCCCTGGCGGGGGAGTCCAATGAGCAGTTCTTC. The encoded protein is CASSLALAGESNEQFF.

The chain joins TRBV18 to TRBJ2-3; weak D call: TRBD2 (6 bases). Trimming removed 3 bases at V and 2 bases at J, with 21 bases between. Germline CDR1 reads KGHSH; CDR2 reads LQKENI. This CDR3 has 18 amino acids. The CDR3 DNA sequence: TGTGCCAGCTCACCTCCTGGGGGGAATCGCCTTAACACAGATACGCAGTATTTT. As protein: CASSPPGGNRLNTDTQYF.

This chain joins TRBV6-5 and TRBJ2-5; TRBD1 is a possible D gene (5 bases). The CDR3 is 14 residues long. CDR1 is MNHEY and CDR2 is SVGAGI in the germline V gene. Trimming shortened V by 0 bases and J by 7 bases, and 12 bases separated the two germline ends. The CDR3 coding sequence is TGTGCCAGCAGTTACTCGTCAGGGAAGGGGACCCAGTACTTC. It encodes CASSYSSGKGTQYF.

Worth noting for this clone: This sample also contains other DNA sequences that code for the same CDR3. The chain recombines TRBV27 with TRBJ2-7; TRBD1 matches at 9 bases. CDR1 and CDR2 from the germline V gene are MNHEY and SMNVEV (reference sequence). This CDR3 contains 14 residues. V lost 2 bases, J lost 4 bases, and 3 bases stayed unmatched. The CDR3, as DNA: TGTGCCAGCAGTTTAGGGACAGGGTTATACGAGCAGTACTTC. Amino acid sequence: CASSLGTGLYEQYF.

This chain connects TRBV14 to TRBJ1-1, with 7 nucleotides matching TRBD1. The CDR3 consists of 16 residues. Germline CDR1 and CDR2: SGHDN and FVKESK. The junction had 8 bases not matched to a gene; V was cut back by 1 base and J by 3 bases. The CDR3 sequence: CASSQGLTGPDTEAFF. In DNA form, the CDR3 reads TGTGCCAGCAGCCAAGGATTGACAGGGCCGGACACTGAAGCTTTCTTT.

This clone was seen a single time. The V gene is TRBV27, the J gene TRBJ1-1, with a weak D call TRBD1 (6 bases). Germline V gene sequence: CDR1 MNHEY, CDR2 SMNVEV (reference sequence). This CDR3 is built from 14 residues. V was pared by 5 bases and J by 8 bases, with 18 bases between. CDR3 in amino acids: CASSPIQSQGEAFF. Written as DNA, the CDR3 is TGTGCCAGCAGTCCCATACAGTCACAGGGAGAAGCTTTCTTT.

The chain is built from TRBV5-1 and TRBJ1-1; 7 bases are shared with TRBD1. This CDR3 spans 15 amino acids. With 4 bases clipped from V and 0 bases from J, the junction kept 6 bases outside the gene matches. Germline CDR1 and CDR2: SGHRS and YFSETQ. Written as DNA, the CDR3 is TGCGCCAGCAGCATACTACAGGGGATGAACACTGAAGCTTTCTTT. It codes for CASSILQGMNTEAFF.

The gene calls are TRBV5-1 and TRBJ2-1; 9 bases are a match to TRBD2. Germline CDR1 reads SGHRS; CDR2 reads YFSETQ. CDR3 size: 19 residues. The trim removed 0 bases at V and 1 base at J, leaving 11 bases unmatched. DNA of the CDR3: TGCGCCAGCAGCTTGGCGGCTAGCGGGATTATAGGTTCCTACAATGAGCAGTTCTTC. This gives the protein CASSLAASGIIGSYNEQFF.

This chain joins TRBV29-1 and TRBJ1-2; D is possibly TRBD1 (6 bases). The ends were cut back, 5 bases at V and 8 bases at J, with 12 bases in the middle. Per germline, CDR1 SQVTM and CDR2 ANQGSEA. The CDR3 sequence is 11 residues long. CDR3 nucleotide sequence: TGCAGCGTTTTGGGGGCGGAAGGCTACACCTTC. This codes for CSVLGAEGYTF.

This chain uses TRBV30 with TRBJ1-3; perhaps TRBD1 as D (5 bases). Germline loops: CDR1 GTSNPN, CDR2 SVGIG (reference sequence). The CDR3 totals 15 residues. V dropped 2 bases and J dropped 2 bases, with 13 bases sitting between them. CDR3 coding DNA: TGTGCCTGGAGTTCAGGGTCTGGAACTGGAAACACCATATATTTT. This encodes CAWSSGSGTGNTIYF. The full variable domain, rest sourced from reference TRBV30 and TRBJ1-3, is SQTIHQWPATLVQPVGSPLSLECTVEGTSNPNLYWYRQAAGRGLQLLFYSVGIGQISSEVPQNLSASRPQDRQFILSSKKLLLSDSGFYLCAWSSGSGTGNTIYFGEGSWLTVV.

The chain is built from TRBV19 and TRBJ1-2; 7 bases line up with TRBD1. The V gene's germline CDR1 is LNHDA and CDR2 SQIVND (reference sequence). V lost 6 bases and J lost 4; bases outside the gene matches: 14. The CDR3 consists of 16 residues. CDR3 nucleotides: TGTGCCAGTAGCCCCCCCCGACAGACAGGGAGCTATGGCTACACCTTC. Protein sequence: CASSPPRQTGSYGYTF.

This clone was observed a single time. J is TRBJ1-2 and V is TRBV4-3; 12 nucleotides match TRBD1. V gave up 0 bases and J gave up 8 bases; unmatched junction bases: 7. Germline loops: CDR1 LGHNA, CDR2 YSLEER. The CDR3 runs to 16 residues. CDR3 nucleotide sequence: TGCGCCAGCAGCCAAGACCGGGACAGGGGGCGGGAGGGCTACACCTTC. As protein: CASSQDRDRGREGYTF.

V gene TRBV5-1 combines with J gene TRBJ1-1, with 8 bases identical to TRBD1. With V trimmed by 3 bases and J by 3 bases, 7 bases remained unmatched. Germline V CDR1 and CDR2: SGHRS, YFSETQ. The CDR3 has 15 amino acids. This CDR3 is CASSWTGLRDTEAFF. CDR3 DNA sequence: TGCGCCAGCAGCTGGACAGGGCTAAGGGACACTGAAGCTTTCTTT. The full variable domain, with the rest looked up from reference TRBV5-1 and TRBJ1-1, is KAGVTQTPRYLIKTRGQQVTLSCSPISGHRSVSWYQQTPGQGLQFLFEYFSETQRNKGNFPGRFSGRQFSNSRSEMNVSTLELGDSALYLCASSWTGLRDTEAFFGQGTRLTVV.

This sequence joins TRBV27 and TRBJ1-2, with TRBD1 matching over 7 bases. The CDR3 has 15 residues. CDR1 and CDR2 from the germline V gene are MNHEY and SMNVEV (reference sequence). The ends lost 6 bases at V and 1 base at J; junction bases unmatched: 8. CDR3 coding DNA: TGTGCCAGCAGGGGGACCGGGACAGTTAACTATGGCTACACCTTC. This translates into CASRGTGTVNYGYTF.

The chain combines TRBV6-1 with TRBJ1-2; D call uncertain. The CDR3 is 14 residues long. Per the germline V gene, CDR1 is MNHNS and CDR2 is SASEGT. Trimming pared 1 base from V and 10 bases from J, leaving 16 bases between. The CDR3 bases are TGTGCCAGCAGTGAAGTCACCGAGAACCTTGCCTACACCTTC. This translates into CASSEVTENLAYTF.

This sequence joins TRBV7-3 and TRBJ1-6, with D hard to call. The CDR3 consists of 12 residues. The germline V gene has CDR1 SGHTA and CDR2 FQGTGA. Trimming removed 4 bases from V and 13 bases from J, with 11 bases in between. CDR3 sequence (DNA): TGTGCCAGCAGCTCACACCCGGGGCCCCTCCACTTT. Its protein product is CASSSHPGPLHF.

The chain employs TRBV13 and TRBJ1-2; D is unresolved. Germline CDR1 reads PRHDT; CDR2 reads FYEKMQ (reference sequence). V lost 0 bases and J lost 0, with 8 bases in between. The CDR3 covers 15 residues. Here the CDR3 DNA reads TGTGCCAGCAGCTTAGGCCGCAGGACTAACTATGGCTACACCTTC. Residues: CASSLGRRTNYGYTF.